Presented here are 18 T cell receptor beta chains from one specimen sequenced in a study of chemoradiotherapy in HPV16-positive cancers. Clones were read by immunoSEQ multiplex PCR, and TCRdb kept only the in-frame ones, dropping some. The table shows about 140 clones, with 84% occurring only once. Material: tumor tissue, obtained from a patient who underwent chemoradiotherapy. The source is a human donor with HPV-associated anogenital cancer.

The chain carries TRBV7-2 and TRBJ1-2; TRBD1 agrees at 9 bases. V was clipped by 1 base and J by 5 bases; unmatched bases: 11. The CDR3 is 17 amino acids. Germline CDR1 SGHTA, CDR2 FQGNSA. CDR3 DNA: TGTGCCAGCAGCTTAGGGACAGGGGCCGCCGGACAATATGGCTACACCTTC. Encoded protein: CASSLGTGAAGQYGYTF.

The chain couples TRBV6-1 to TRBJ2-3, with 11 bases lining up with TRBD2. The CDR3 has 15 amino acids. With V trimmed by 3 bases and J by 4 bases, 3 bases remained unmatched. Germline CDR1 MNHNS, CDR2 SASEGT. The CDR3 protein is CASSENSGGADTQYF. CDR3 in DNA: TGTGCCAGCAGTGAGAATAGCGGGGGGGCAGATACGCAGTATTTT.

This clone occurred once. The V gene is TRBV10-2, the J gene TRBJ1-2, with unresolved D. The CDR3 extends over 15 amino acids. The V end lost 1 base, the J end lost 1 base, and 10 bases lay between the germline ends. Germline lookup yields CDR1 WSHSY and CDR2 SAAADI. Here the CDR3 reads CASSEYGPFNYGYTF. The CDR3 nucleotides read TGCGCCAGCAGTGAGTACGGACCGTTTAACTATGGCTACACCTTC.

J is TRBJ2-7 and V is TRBV7-9; D remains unclear. Trimming removed 1 base at V and 6 bases at J, with 7 bases between. CDR3 length: 12 amino acids. The germline V gene encodes CDR1 SEHNR and CDR2 FQNEAQ (reference sequence). CDR3 DNA: TGTGCCAGCAGCTTAGACTACCGCGAGCAGTACTTC. Translated: CASSLDYREQYF.

This clone was seen a single time. The V and J genes are TRBV5-4 and TRBJ1-2; TRBD1 agrees at 8 bases. The ends lost 2 bases at V and 4 bases at J; junction bases unmatched: 1. The CDR3 consists of 13 residues. Germline V gene lookup returns CDR1 SGHNT and CDR2 YYREEE (reference sequence). Written as DNA, the CDR3 is TGTGCCAGCAGCTTAGACAGGGGCTATGGCTACACCTTC. Protein product: CASSLDRGYGYTF.

The gene calls are TRBV6-9 and TRBJ2-6; D remains ambiguous. The CDR3 runs 18 residues. CDR1 is MNHGY, CDR2 SVAAGI, per germline. V was shortened by 5 bases and J by 5 bases, with 22 bases between the two germline ends. The CDR3 here is CASSHRVLRQSRANVLTF. Written as DNA, the CDR3 is TGTGCCAGCAGTCACCGCGTGTTACGACAAAGTCGGGCCAACGTCCTGACTTTC.

The genes are TRBV5-6 and TRBJ1-2, with D perhaps matching TRBD1 (6 bases). The V and J ends lost 4 bases and 4 bases respectively, with 23 bases between them. CDR1 SGHDT and CDR2 YYEEEE come from the germline V gene. The CDR3 covers 17 residues. The CDR3: CASSRWTGAFVIYGYTF. The CDR3 DNA reads TGTGCCAGCAGCAGATGGACGGGGGCGTTCGTTATCTATGGCTACACCTTC. Full variable domain (missing parts from reference TRBV5-6 and TRBJ1-2): DAGVTQSPTHLIKTRGQQVTLRCSPKSGHDTVSWYQQALGQGPQFIFQYYEEEERQRGNFPDRFSGHQFPNYSSELNVNALLLGDSALYLCASSRWTGAFVIYGYTFGSGTRLTVV.

The rearrangement links TRBV5-5 to TRBJ2-7, with 8 bases fitting TRBD1. The CDR3 loop spans 14 amino acids. Looked up from germline, CDR1 is SGHKS and CDR2 is YYEKEE (reference sequence). After removal of 6 bases from V and 1 base from J, the junction contained 6 bases not matched to a gene. CDR3 amino acids: CASTPRQGSYEQYF. The CDR3 coding sequence is TGTGCCAGCACCCCAAGACAGGGGTCCTACGAGCAGTACTTC.

The chain has TRBV18 and TRBJ1-2; 7 bases align to TRBD1. Germline V lookup: CDR1 KGHSH, CDR2 LQKENI. V was clipped by 3 bases and J by 2 bases; unmatched bases: 3. CDR3 length equals 14 residues. CDR3 amino acids: CASSPSTGNYGYTF. The CDR3 DNA reads as TGTGCCAGCTCACCCTCGACAGGGAACTATGGCTACACCTTC.

The chain is built from TRBV4-3 and TRBJ2-7; D is possibly TRBD1 (6 bases). Germline values: CDR1 LGHNA, CDR2 YSLEER. V was shortened by 0 bases and J by 7 bases, with 13 bases between the two germline ends. CDR3 length equals 14 residues. CDR3 in amino acids: CASSQDRGPFEQYF. The DNA of the CDR3 is TGCGCCAGCAGCCAAGACAGGGGTCCGTTTGAGCAGTACTTC.

This sequence joins TRBV5-1 and TRBJ2-3; the match to TRBD2 covers 8 bases. CDR1 and CDR2 (germline): SGHRS, YFSETQ. Losses at the gene ends were 2 bases for V and 5 bases for J; bases not matched to a gene: 4. The CDR3 length is 14 residues. CDR3 in amino acids: CASSLSGGRDTQYF. CDR3 DNA: TGCGCCAGCAGCTTAAGCGGGGGTAGAGATACGCAGTATTTT.

The chain carries TRBV5-1 and TRBJ1-1, with a possible D match to TRBD1 (6 bases). V gave up 1 base and J gave up 7 bases, with 14 bases separating them. CDR3 length: 14 residues. In germline, CDR1 is SGHRS, CDR2 YFSETQ. This CDR3 reads CASSLSGGLVEAFF. CDR3 sequence (DNA): TGCGCCAGCAGCTTGAGCGGGGGGCTCGTTGAAGCTTTCTTT.

The gene calls are TRBV11-2 and TRBJ2-3, with D perhaps matching TRBD2 (5 bases). CDR1 and CDR2 from the germline V gene are SGHAT and FQNNGV. Trimming cost V 6 bases and J 0 bases, with 7 bases left between them. This CDR3 is 13 amino acids long. The CDR3 DNA follows: TGTGCCAGCAGGACTACAAGCACAGATACGCAGTATTTT. It translates to CASRTTSTDTQYF.

This chain joins TRBV2 and TRBJ1-1; 7 positions match TRBD1. The germline V gene has CDR1 SNHLY and CDR2 FYNNEI. The CDR3 sequence is 12 residues long. The V and J ends lost 6 bases and 5 bases, in that order; junction bases with no gene match: 3. CDR3 nucleotides: TGTGCCAGCAGCCGGGACAGAACTGAAGCTTTCTTT. Its translation: CASSRDRTEAFF. Full variable domain (missing parts from reference TRBV2 and TRBJ1-1): EPEVTQTPSHQVTQMGQEVILRCVPISNHLYFYWYRQILGQKVEFLVSFYNNEISEKSEIFDDQFSVERPDGSNFTLKIRSTKLEDSAMYFCASSRDRTEAFFGQGTRLTVV.

The rearrangement uses TRBV4-3 and TRBJ2-1; 14 nucleotides agree with TRBD2. Germline CDR1 and CDR2: LGHNA and YSLEER. Losses at the gene ends were 4 bases for V and 7 bases for J; bases not matched to a gene: 9. CDR3 size: 17 residues. CDR3 sequence reads: CASSPSMGLAGENEQFF. The CDR3 DNA reads as TGCGCCAGCAGCCCGTCTATGGGACTAGCGGGGGAAAATGAGCAGTTCTTC.

The rearrangement links TRBV5-1 to TRBJ1-1, with no clear D. CDR3 size: 14 residues. V was clipped by 2 bases and J by 1 base, with 9 bases between them. CDR1 and CDR2 from the germline V gene are SGHRS and YFSETQ. The CDR3 DNA sequence: TGCGCCAGCAGCTTACCCCGGGCGAACACTGAAGCTTTCTTT. Its protein is CASSLPRANTEAFF.

The chain couples TRBV6-6 to TRBJ1-3, with 10 bases fitting TRBD1. This CDR3 is 16 amino acids long. Unmatched junction bases numbered 1, after V lost 0 bases and J lost 2 bases. In germline, CDR1 is MNHNY, CDR2 SVGAGI (reference sequence). CDR3 in DNA: TGTGCCAGCAGTTACTCGACAGGGGGCACTGGAAACACCATATATTTT. This translates into CASSYSTGGTGNTIYF.

This clone was detected a few times. The chain uses TRBV5-5 and TRBJ2-1, with TRBD2 matching over 7 bases. The J segment lost 0 bases and the V segment lost 0 bases, leaving 6 bases of the junction unmatched. The germline V gene encodes CDR1 SGHKS and CDR2 YYEKEE (reference sequence). The CDR3 is 17 residues long. This chain's CDR3 is CASSLEFGGSSYNEQFF. CDR3 coding DNA: TGTGCCAGCAGCTTGGAATTCGGGGGGAGCTCCTACAATGAGCAGTTCTTC.